This TCR beta chain was profiled in a study of OX40 agonist ivuxolimab in advanced cancers. The CDR3 spans 13 residues. With 5 bases removed from V and 4 bases from J, the gap between germline ends came to 6 bases. CDR1 and CDR2 from the germline V gene are SGHTA and FQGTGA. Using immunoSEQ multiplex PCR, the repertoire was profiled, and TCRdb retains in-frame clones only, with some absent. The sample consists of about 70,000 clones, approximately 80% of them appearing once. The rearrangement links TRBV7-3 to TRBJ2-6; D not certain. The sample was CD4+ or CD8+ T cells sorted from blood, taken in a trial of the OX40 agonist ivuxolimab. This TCR was recovered from an adult with an advanced solid tumor such as melanoma, head and neck, liver or kidney cancer. CDR3 DNA sequence: TGTGCCAGCAGCCTGGGAGGGGCCAACGTCCTGACTTTC. Protein sequence: CASSLGGANVLTF.